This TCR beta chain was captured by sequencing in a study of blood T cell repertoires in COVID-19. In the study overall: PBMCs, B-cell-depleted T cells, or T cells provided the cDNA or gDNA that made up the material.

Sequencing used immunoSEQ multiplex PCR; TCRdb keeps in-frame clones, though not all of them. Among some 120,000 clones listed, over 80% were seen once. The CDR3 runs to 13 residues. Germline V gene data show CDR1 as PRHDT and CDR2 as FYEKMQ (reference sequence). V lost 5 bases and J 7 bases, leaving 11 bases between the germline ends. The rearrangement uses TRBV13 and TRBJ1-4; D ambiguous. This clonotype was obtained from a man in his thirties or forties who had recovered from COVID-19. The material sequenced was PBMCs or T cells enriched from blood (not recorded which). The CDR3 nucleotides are TGTGCCAGCAGCAAATCGTCGGGTGAAAAACTGTTTTTT. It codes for CASSKSSGEKLFF.